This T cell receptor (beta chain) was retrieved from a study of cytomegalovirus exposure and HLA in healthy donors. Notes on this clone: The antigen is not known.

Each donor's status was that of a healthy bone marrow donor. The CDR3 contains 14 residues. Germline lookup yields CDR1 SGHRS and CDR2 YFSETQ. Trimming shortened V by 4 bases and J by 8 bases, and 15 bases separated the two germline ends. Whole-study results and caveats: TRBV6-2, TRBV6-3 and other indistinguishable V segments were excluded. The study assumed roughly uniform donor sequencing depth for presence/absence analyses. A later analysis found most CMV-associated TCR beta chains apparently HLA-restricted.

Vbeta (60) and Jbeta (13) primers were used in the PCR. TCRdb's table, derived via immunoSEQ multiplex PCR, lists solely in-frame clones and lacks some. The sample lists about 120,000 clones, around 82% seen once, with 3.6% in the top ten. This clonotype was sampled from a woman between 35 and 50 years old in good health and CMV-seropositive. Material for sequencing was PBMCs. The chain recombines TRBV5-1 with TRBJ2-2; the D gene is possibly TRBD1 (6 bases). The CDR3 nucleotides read TGCGCCAGCAGCCCGGACAGTCCGTTTGGGGAGCTGTTTTTT. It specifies CASSPDSPFGELFF.